A single T cell receptor beta chain is shown here with its context. Antigen: not known. These data are taken from a study of OX40 agonist ivuxolimab in advanced cancers. General study findings and limits: Antigen targets of the expanded peripheral T cells went undetermined. Dosing at 0.1 to 3.0 mg/kg was accompanied by clonal expansion of CD4+ and CD8+ blood T cells by week 6.

Germline loops: CDR1 MNHEY, CDR2 SMNVEV (reference sequence). J gave up 0 bases and V 0 bases, and 5 bases lay outside the gene matches. The CDR3 covers 16 residues. Method: immunoSEQ multiplex PCR; TCRdb's copy keeps in-frame clones and lacks some. Among 29,000 or so clones listed, 92% were seen once. The genes are TRBV27 and TRBJ2-7; 7 bases line up with TRBD2. The sample in question was CD4+ or CD8+ T cells sorted from blood, obtained in a trial of the OX40 agonist ivuxolimab. The receptor's source is an adult with an advanced solid tumor such as melanoma, head and neck, liver or kidney cancer. CDR3 region: CASSLSGGGSSYEQYF. As DNA, the CDR3 is TGTGCCAGCAGTTTATCGGGCGGGGGAAGCTCCTACGAGCAGTACTTC.